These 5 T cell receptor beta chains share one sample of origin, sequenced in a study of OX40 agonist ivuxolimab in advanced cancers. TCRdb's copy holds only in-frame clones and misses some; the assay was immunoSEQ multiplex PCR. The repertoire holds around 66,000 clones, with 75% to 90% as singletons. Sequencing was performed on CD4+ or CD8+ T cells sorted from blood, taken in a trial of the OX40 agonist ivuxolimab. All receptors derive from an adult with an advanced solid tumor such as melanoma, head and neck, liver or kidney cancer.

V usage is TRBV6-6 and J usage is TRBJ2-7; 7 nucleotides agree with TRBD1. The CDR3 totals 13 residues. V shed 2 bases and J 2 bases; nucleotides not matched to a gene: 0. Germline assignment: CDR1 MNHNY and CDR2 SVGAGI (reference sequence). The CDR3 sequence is CASSYQGAYEQYF. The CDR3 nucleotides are TGTGCCAGCAGTTACCAGGGGGCCTACGAGCAGTACTTC.

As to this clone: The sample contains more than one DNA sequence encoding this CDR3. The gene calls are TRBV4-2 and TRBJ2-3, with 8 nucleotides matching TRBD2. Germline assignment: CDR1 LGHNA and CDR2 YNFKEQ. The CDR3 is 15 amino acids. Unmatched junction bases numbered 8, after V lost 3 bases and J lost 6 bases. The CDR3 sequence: CASSHKAGGGDTQYF. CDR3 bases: TGTGCCAGCAGCCACAAGGCGGGAGGCGGGGATACGCAGTATTTT.

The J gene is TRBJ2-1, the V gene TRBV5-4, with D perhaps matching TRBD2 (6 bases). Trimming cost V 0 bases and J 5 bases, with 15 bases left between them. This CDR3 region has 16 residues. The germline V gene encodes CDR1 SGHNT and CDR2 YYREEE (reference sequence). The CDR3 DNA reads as TGTGCCAGCAGCTTGGGGGGGACTCTTCCGGACAATGAGCAGTTCTTC. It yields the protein CASSLGGTLPDNEQFF.

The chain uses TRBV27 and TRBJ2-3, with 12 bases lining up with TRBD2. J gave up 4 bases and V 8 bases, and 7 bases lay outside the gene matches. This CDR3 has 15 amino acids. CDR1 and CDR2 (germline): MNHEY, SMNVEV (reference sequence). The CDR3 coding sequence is TGTGCCAGCCGATCTAGCGGGAGGGCCCCAGATACGCAGTATTTT. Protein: CASRSSGRAPDTQYF.

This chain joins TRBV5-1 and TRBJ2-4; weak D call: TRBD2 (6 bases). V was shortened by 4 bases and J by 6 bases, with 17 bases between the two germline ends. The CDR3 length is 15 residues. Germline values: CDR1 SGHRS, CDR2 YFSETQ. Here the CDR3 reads CASSRDLGARNIQYF. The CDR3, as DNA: TGCGCCAGCAGCCGGGACTTAGGGGCTAGAAACATTCAGTACTTC.